These 5 T cell receptor beta chains came from one sample sequenced in a study of blood T cell repertoires in COVID-19. Clones were sequenced by immunoSEQ multiplex PCR, and TCRdb holds only the in-frame ones, with some missing. This table has 250,000 to 300,000 clones, around 85% appearing once. What was sequenced was peripheral blood. The receptors here all came from a woman aged 25-40 years with COVID-19, enrolled during active disease.

The gene calls are TRBV27 and TRBJ2-1; 8 bases fit TRBD2. The germline V gene has CDR1 MNHEY and CDR2 SMNVEV (reference sequence). The CDR3 is made up of 15 amino acids. J lost 4 bases, V lost 7 bases, and 9 bases had no gene match. The CDR3 DNA reads as TGTGCCAGCAAAAACCTAGCGGGTCCTTACAATGAGCAGTTCTTC. It translates to CASKNLAGPYNEQFF.

In DNA, the CDR3 is TGCGCCAGCAGCCAAGTTCCAGGGGCGAGCAATCAGCCCCAGCATTTT. Protein: CASSQVPGASNQPQHF. V and J are TRBV4-1 and TRBJ1-5, with TRBD1 as a possible D gene (6 bases). CDR1 MGHRA and CDR2 YSYEKL come from the germline V gene. There are 16 residues in the CDR3. Trimming removed 1 base from V and 1 base from J, with 11 bases in between.

The chain recombines TRBV9 with TRBJ2-7, with 11 bases that match TRBD2. This CDR3 comprises 14 residues. V shed 4 bases and J 3 bases; nucleotides not matched to a gene: 3. Germline V CDR1 and CDR2: SGDLS, YYNGEE. The CDR3, as DNA: TGTGCCAGCAGCCCCGGACTAGCGGGCTACGAGCAGTACTTC. Its protein is CASSPGLAGYEQYF.

This sequence joins TRBV29-1 and TRBJ1-2; TRBD1 is a possible D gene (6 bases). The CDR3 runs 12 residues. Germline CDR1 reads SQVTM; CDR2 reads ANQGSEA. V gave up 6 bases and J gave up 0 bases, with 8 bases separating them. The CDR3 DNA sequence: TGCAGCGTGGGGACACCTAACTATGGCTACACCTTC. Translating it yields CSVGTPNYGYTF.

This clone was seen just once. This chain joins TRBV5-1 and TRBJ2-1; 8 bases map to TRBD1. Germline V gene sequence: CDR1 SGHRS, CDR2 YFSETQ. Trimming cost V 4 bases and J 0 bases; bases outside gene matches: 3. This CDR3 spans 15 amino acids. As DNA, the CDR3 is TGCGCCAGCAGCCGGACAGGGAGCTCCTACAATGAGCAGTTCTTC. It specifies CASSRTGSSYNEQFF. Looking up the rest from reference TRBV5-1 and TRBJ2-1 gives the full variable domain: KAGVTQTPRYLIKTRGQQVTLSCSPISGHRSVSWYQQTPGQGLQFLFEYFSETQRNKGNFPGRFSGRQFSNSRSEMNVSTLELGDSALYLCASSRTGSSYNEQFFGPGTRLTVL.